A single sample is the source of the 29 T cell receptor beta chains below, sequenced in a study of post-analysis software for immune sequencing data. General observations from the study: In patients, TRBV5-6, TRBV5-1 and TRBV20-1 belonged to five or six TRBV segments found more frequently than in controls.

The library was made from cDNA and included unique molecular identifiers. One entry per CDR3 protein results from TCRdb running MiXCR on the PCR reads. Among roughly 410,000 distinct CDR3 sequences listed, around 33% were seen once. The antigens of these receptors remain unknown. The specimen sequenced was blood. Receptors were obtained from a girl between 5 and 17 years old with multiple sclerosis.

The chain recombines TRBV6-6 with TRBJ2-3; D gene unclear. Germline CDR1 and CDR2: MNHNY and SVGAGI (reference sequence). V lost 5 bases to trimming and J lost 0 bases, with 6 bases between them. This CDR3 is built from 13 residues. As DNA, the CDR3 is TGTGCCAGCAGTGGCGACAGCACAGATACGCAGTATTTT. Translation gives CASSGDSTDTQYF.

As for this clonotype: At one boundary the junction diverges from the germline segment, which might be a read error. This sequence joins TRBV11-2 and TRBJ2-1; TRBD2 agrees at 8 bases. In germline, CDR1 is SGHAT, CDR2 FQNNGV. The CDR3 sequence is 15 residues long. The CDR3 protein is CASSLAGGYHNEQFF. The CDR3 DNA is TGTGCCAGCAGCTTGGCGGGGGGTTATCACAACGAGCAGTTCTTC.

J is TRBJ1-2 and V is TRBV7-2; a possible D gene is TRBD1 (5 bases). This CDR3 has 15 residues. Germline V lookup: CDR1 SGHTA, CDR2 FQGNSA. Between the trimmed V and J ends, which lost 6 bases and 4 bases, there was a span of 18 bases. The CDR3 region is CASSLGDGGPYGYTF. DNA for the CDR3: TGTGCCAGCAGTCTGGGGGACGGGGGACCCTATGGCTACACCTTC.

The table lists this clonotype with a few counts. The CDR3 DNA sequence: TGTGCCAGCAGTTTCAGCTTAGTGGGGGGGGATGAGCAGTTCTTC. Residues: CASSFSLVGGDEQFF. J is TRBJ2-1 and V is TRBV12-3 or TRBV12-4; 7 bases fit TRBD2. The CDR3 is 15 residues long. The J segment lost 8 bases and the V segment lost 3 bases, leaving 10 bases of the junction unmatched.

About this clonotype: An end of the junction differs from the germline gene, which may be a read error. The rearrangement uses TRBV28 and TRBJ2-6; 10 bases fit TRBD1. Germline-derived CDR1 and CDR2 are MDHEN and SYDVKM. The CDR3 covers 18 residues. The CDR3 protein is CASSLGDRGSLGANVRTF. CDR3 bases: TGTGCCAGCAGTTTGGGGGACAGGGGCTCATTAGGGGCCAACGTCCGGACTTTC.

This clonotype was counted only a few times. The rearrangement joins TRBV5-1 to TRBJ2-3; 13 bases are shared with TRBD2. Per the germline V gene, CDR1 is SGHRS and CDR2 is YFSETQ. This CDR3 contains 15 residues. V gave up 2 bases and J gave up 4 bases; unmatched junction bases: 1. CDR3 residues: CASSFGLAGADTQYF. CDR3 bases: TGCGCCAGCAGCTTCGGACTAGCGGGGGCAGATACGCAGTATTTT.

This clonotype was seen more than once but under ten times. The chain is built from TRBV5-5 and TRBJ2-3; 8 nucleotides line up with TRBD2. In germline, CDR1 is SGHKS, CDR2 YYEKEE (reference sequence). There are 17 residues in the CDR3. V shed 0 bases and J 2 bases; nucleotides not matched to a gene: 8. In DNA, the CDR3 is TGTGCCAGCAGCTTGGTCTGGTCGGGGGGGGTCACAGATACGCAGTATTTT. Translation: CASSLVWSGGVTDTQYF.

A few counts support this clonotype. The CDR3 loop is CASSHSGTDTQYF. CDR3 in DNA: TGTGCCAGCAGCCACTCGGGTACAGATACGCAGTATTTT. The gene calls are TRBV5-8 and TRBJ2-3; D is undetermined. Germline-derived CDR1 and CDR2 are SGHTS and YDEGEE. There are 13 residues in the CDR3. The V and J ends lost 4 bases and 3 bases respectively, with 9 bases between them.

V is TRBV4-1 and J is TRBJ2-5, with 7 bases lining up with TRBD2. Trimming took 1 base from V and 5 from J; bases not matched to a gene: 7. CDR3 length: 15 amino acids. Germline CDR1 is MGHRA and CDR2 is YSYEKL. CDR3 loop: CASSQVGSGGETQYF. The CDR3 DNA reads TGCGCCAGCAGCCAAGTTGGATCCGGGGGGGAGACCCAGTACTTC.

A single count supports this clonotype. This sequence joins TRBV28 and TRBJ2-5, with 7 bases lining up with TRBD1. CDR1 and CDR2 from the germline V gene are MDHEN and SYDVKM. This CDR3 comprises 15 residues. V shed 5 bases and J 2 bases; nucleotides not matched to a gene: 8. CDR3 region: CASSTLGTVQETQYF. The CDR3 DNA is TGTGCCAGCAGTACCCTCGGGACAGTTCAAGAGACCCAGTACTTC.

The V call is TRBV7-2, the J call TRBJ2-5, with 8 bases that match TRBD2. Germline CDR1 and CDR2: SGHTA and FQGNSA. The CDR3 runs 13 residues. Losses at the gene ends were 2 bases for V and 11 bases for J; bases not matched to a gene: 7. The CDR3 DNA is TGTGCCAGCAGCTTAACTAGCGGCTACCAGCAGTACTTC. This sequence encodes CASSLTSGYQQYF.

This clonotype came up a few times. V gene TRBV28 combines with J gene TRBJ1-2; weak D call: TRBD1 (6 bases). The CDR3 length is 11 residues. CDR1 MDHEN and CDR2 SYDVKM come from the germline V gene. Trimming left V 10 bases short and J 8 bases short, with 14 bases between. The CDR3 loop is CATGQLGGYTF. For the CDR3, the DNA is TGTGCCACCGGACAGCTTGGGGGCTACACCTTC.

Many counts were recorded for this clonotype. This chain joins TRBV13 and TRBJ2-7; the D is unclear. This CDR3 region has 14 residues. Trimming pared 6 bases from V and 4 bases from J, leaving 16 bases between. CDR1 is PRHDT and CDR2 is FYEKMQ in the germline V gene (reference sequence). The CDR3 sequence: CASSSTIDGYEQYF. The CDR3 DNA reads as TGTGCCAGCAGTTCAACCATCGATGGGTACGAGCAGTACTTC.

The J gene is TRBJ2-4, the V gene TRBV18; tentatively, D is TRBD2 (5 bases). The germline V gene has CDR1 KGHSH and CDR2 LQKENI. The CDR3 loop spans 14 amino acids. Trimming left V 4 bases short and J 13 bases short, with 20 bases between. This CDR3 reads CASSHEGSRREQYF. The CDR3 nucleotides read TGTGCCAGCTCACACGAAGGCTCTCGAAGGGAGCAGTACTTC.

This clonotype was recorded once. The rearrangement joins TRBV7-9 to TRBJ2-1; 7 positions match TRBD1. V lost 4 bases to trimming and J lost 0 bases; unmatched junction nucleotides: 12. This CDR3 comprises 18 residues. CDR1 is SEHNR, CDR2 FQNEAQ, per germline (reference sequence). CDR3 sequence (DNA): TGTGCCAGCAGCTCCCGGGACAGAGTAGACGGCTCCTACAATGAGCAGTTCTTC. It codes for CASSSRDRVDGSYNEQFF. Full variable domain (rest looked up from reference TRBV7-9 and TRBJ2-1): DTGVSQNPRHKITKRGQNVTFRCDPISEHNRLYWYRQTLGQGPEFLTYFQNEAQLEKSRLLSDRFSAERPKGSFSTLEIQRTEQGDSAMYLCASSSRDRVDGSYNEQFFGPGTRLTVL.

For this clonotype: A junction end diverges from the germline sequence, so it may reflect a read error. The genes are TRBV12-3 or TRBV12-4 and TRBJ2-3, with a weak D call TRBD2 (6 bases). The CDR3 spans 14 residues. The DNA for the CDR3 is TGTGCCAGCAGTTTTAAACTAGCTACAGATGCGCAGTATTTT. This codes for CASSFKLATDAQYF.

The J gene is TRBJ2-7, the V gene TRBV18, with 11 nucleotides matching TRBD2. V lost 5 bases to trimming and J lost 2 bases; unmatched junction nucleotides: 8. CDR1 is KGHSH, CDR2 LQKENI, per germline. The CDR3 contains 16 residues. In DNA form, the CDR3 reads TGTGCCAGCTCATTAACTGGGACTAGCGGCACCTACGAGCAGTACTTC. Amino acids: CASSLTGTSGTYEQYF.

The rearrangement joins TRBV6-6 to TRBJ2-3; no clear D. This CDR3 is 12 amino acids long. Germline V gene sequence: CDR1 MNHNY, CDR2 SVGAGI (reference sequence). Trimming took off 2 bases at V and 4 bases at J, with 4 bases between the two ends. In DNA, the CDR3 is TGTGCCAGCAGTTACAGGGCAGATACGCAGTATTTT. Translating gives CASSYRADTQYF.

This clonotype was recorded a few times. J is TRBJ1-6 and V is TRBV11-2; 7 bases align to TRBD1. The CDR3 contains 15 residues. The germline CDR1 and CDR2 sequences are SGHAT and FQNNGV. The ends lost 4 bases at V and 9 bases at J; junction bases unmatched: 9. The CDR3 bases are TGTGCCAGCAGCTCGACTCGGGACAGAGGTTCACCCCTCCACTTT. Translating it yields CASSSTRDRGSPLHF.

The gene calls are TRBV4-1 and TRBJ1-4; D is ambiguous. This CDR3 has 14 residues. Germline values: CDR1 MGHRA, CDR2 YSYEKL. V lost 3 bases to trimming and J lost 2 bases, with 7 bases between them. The CDR3 sequence is CASSQLQTNEKLFF. The CDR3 nucleotides read TGCGCCAGCAGCCAGTTACAGACTAATGAAAAACTGTTTTTT.

J is TRBJ1-5 and V is TRBV28, with D tentatively TRBD1 (6 bases). CDR1 and CDR2 (germline): MDHEN, SYDVKM. V lost 3 bases and J lost 6, with 15 bases in between. The CDR3 runs 15 residues. The CDR3 is CASSLAGGQGQPQHF. DNA of the CDR3: TGTGCCAGCAGTTTGGCGGGGGGCCAAGGTCAGCCCCAGCATTTT.

This clonotype showed up many times. V is TRBV6-2 or TRBV6-3 and J is TRBJ2-3, with no clear D. This CDR3 contains 13 residues. CDR1 MNHEY and CDR2 SVGEGT come from the germline V gene. The V gene lost 5 bases and the J gene lost 10 bases, with 16 bases spanning the gap. The CDR3, as DNA: TGTGCCAGCAGTACACATTACTGGGATCCGCAGTATTTT. This gives the protein CASSTHYWDPQYF.

Many counts were recorded for this clonotype. The genes are TRBV10-3 and TRBJ2-3; no clear D. Germline CDR1 is ENHRY and CDR2 is SYGVKD. The CDR3 length is 12 residues. V was trimmed by 5 bases and J by 4 bases, leaving 7 bases between them. The CDR3 here is CAISSPADTQYF. CDR3 nucleotide sequence: TGTGCCATCAGTAGCCCGGCAGATACGCAGTATTTT.

The chain is built from TRBV7-9 and TRBJ2-1; TRBD1 aligns across 8 bases. The CDR3 is made up of 15 amino acids. The germline V gene encodes CDR1 SEHNR and CDR2 FQNEAQ (reference sequence). V lost 5 bases to trimming and J lost 8 bases; unmatched junction nucleotides: 11. Written as DNA, the CDR3 is TGTGCCAGCAGCCTACTACTCAGGGGGCGCGATGAGCAGTTCTTC. Amino acids: CASSLLLRGRDEQFF. Based on the CDR3 plus reference TRBV7-9 and TRBJ2-1, the full variable domain is DTGVSQNPRHKITKRGQNVTFRCDPISEHNRLYWYRQTLGQGPEFLTYFQNEAQLEKSRLLSDRFSAERPKGSFSTLEIQRTEQGDSAMYLCASSLLLRGRDEQFFGPGTRLTVL.

On this clonotype: Germline is not matched at one junction end, which may reflect a read error. The rearrangement links TRBV10-1 to TRBJ1-2; a weak D match, TRBD1 (6 bases). CDR1 and CDR2 (germline): WNHNN, SYGVQD (reference sequence). The CDR3 loop spans 13 amino acids. CDR3 bases: TGCGCCGGCAGACAGGCTCCTAACTATGGCTACACCTTC. It encodes CAGRQAPNYGYTF.

The V gene is TRBV5-1, the J gene TRBJ1-4; D not resolved. The germline gives CDR1 SGHRS, CDR2 YFSETQ. Trimming removed 1 base from V and 0 bases from J, with 7 bases in between. The CDR3 loop spans 15 amino acids. The CDR3 bases are TGCGCCAGCAGCTTGAGGAGTGCAACTAATGAAAAACTGTTTTTT. This encodes CASSLRSATNEKLFF. The variable domain in full, completed from reference TRBV5-1 and TRBJ1-4, reads KAGVTQTPRYLIKTRGQQVTLSCSPISGHRSVSWYQQTPGQGLQFLFEYFSETQRNKGNFPGRFSGRQFSNSRSEMNVSTLELGDSALYLCASSLRSATNEKLFFGSGTQLSVL.

The table lists this clonotype with a few counts. The V and J genes are TRBV20-1 and TRBJ2-7; 8 bases map to TRBD2. The CDR3 is 15 residues long. Germline CDR1 and CDR2: DFQATT and SNEGSKA (reference sequence). V was pared by 6 bases and J by 2 bases, with 12 bases of the junction left unmatched. In DNA, the CDR3 is TGCAGTGCACAGGCGCGGGGGGCCGACCCCTACGAGCAGTACTTC. The encoded protein is CSAQARGADPYEQYF.

J is TRBJ2-3 and V is TRBV7-8; the D is unclear. With 5 bases removed from V and 2 bases from J, the gap between germline ends came to 20 bases. This CDR3 contains 17 residues. Germline V gives CDR1 SGHVS, CDR2 FQNEAQ. The CDR3 bases are TGTGCCAGCAGCCCCGAACGAGTTTACCCCCTCACAGATACGCAGTATTTT. Its protein is CASSPERVYPLTDTQYF.

The V gene is TRBV11-2, the J gene TRBJ2-1; 10 nucleotides match TRBD2. V lost 2 bases to trimming and J lost 0 bases; unmatched junction nucleotides: 16. Germline V gives CDR1 SGHAT, CDR2 FQNNGV. The CDR3 sequence is 21 residues long. As DNA, the CDR3 is TGTGCCAGCAGCTTAATCAGCAGCGGGGGGGCGAACAGTTTCTCCTACAATGAGCAGTTCTTC. Protein product: CASSLISSGGANSFSYNEQFF.